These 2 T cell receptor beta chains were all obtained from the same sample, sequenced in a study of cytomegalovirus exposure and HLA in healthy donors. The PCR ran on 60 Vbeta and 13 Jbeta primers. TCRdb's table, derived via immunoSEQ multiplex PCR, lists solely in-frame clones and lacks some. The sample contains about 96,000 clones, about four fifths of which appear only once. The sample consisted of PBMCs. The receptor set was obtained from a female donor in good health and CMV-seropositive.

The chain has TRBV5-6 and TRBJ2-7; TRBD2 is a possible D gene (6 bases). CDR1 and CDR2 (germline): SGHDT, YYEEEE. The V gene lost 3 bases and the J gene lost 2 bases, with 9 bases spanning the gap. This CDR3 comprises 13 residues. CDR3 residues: CASSWDLTYEQYF. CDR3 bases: TGTGCCAGCAGCTGGGACTTAACCTACGAGCAGTACTTC.

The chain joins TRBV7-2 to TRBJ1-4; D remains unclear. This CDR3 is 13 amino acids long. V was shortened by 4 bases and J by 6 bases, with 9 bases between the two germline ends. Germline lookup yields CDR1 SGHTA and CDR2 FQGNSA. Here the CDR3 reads CASSSFPYEKLFF. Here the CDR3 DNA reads TGTGCCAGCAGCTCTTTCCCTTATGAAAAACTGTTTTTT.